A selection of T cell receptor beta chains follows, all from one sample in a study of cytomegalovirus exposure and HLA in healthy donors. Method: immunoSEQ multiplex PCR; TCRdb's copy keeps in-frame clones and lacks some. Here the sample spans about 95,000 clones, about 76% being singletons. Input material: PBMCs. The receptors derive from a woman in her forties in good health and CMV-seronegative. Both conserved end residues are part of each CDR3. The order of the fields is D gene, J gene, clone size, V gene, CDR3 protein, CDR3 DNA. A D gene is named only where the DNA matches it firmly. Not every row has a clone size; where given, it reads once, few, many or a size class.

>TRBD2|TRBJ2-3|.|TRBV15
CATSRTASGNPTDTQYF
TGTGCCACCAGCAGAACAGCTAGCGGGAACCCCACAGATACGCAGTATTTT
>TRBD1|TRBJ1-1|once|TRBV9
CASSVGQGTILCTEAFF
TGTGCCAGCAGCGTAGGACAGGGGACAATTTTATGCACTGAAGCTTTCTTT
>TRBD1|TRBJ1-6|.|TRBV5-1
CASSRRQGEDSPLHF
TGCGCCAGCAGCCGTCGACAGGGAGAGGATTCACCCCTCCACTTT
>TRBD1|TRBJ1-4|few|TRBV4-3
CASSQDPDRGEKLFF
TGCGCCAGCAGCCAAGATCCGGACAGGGGTGAAAAACTGTTTTTT
>.|TRBJ1-3|.|TRBV19
CATGTKSGNTIYF
TGTGCCACCGGGACTAAATCTGGAAACACCATATATTTT
>.|TRBJ2-5|few|TRBV4-3
CASSPNAEETQYF
TGCGCCAGCAGCCCAAATGCGGAAGAGACCCAGTACTTC
>.|TRBJ1-1|.|TRBV6-1
CASSVVPAAFTEAFF
TGTGCCAGCAGTGTAGTACCGGCGGCTTTCACTGAAGCTTTCTTT
>.|TRBJ2-2|.|TRBV7-9
CASSFFIGDGELFF
TGTGCCAGCAGCTTTTTCATCGGGGACGGGGAGCTGTTTTTT
>.|TRBJ1-1|.|TRBV5-1
CASSVRENTEAFF
TGCGCCAGCAGCGTGCGAGAGAACACTGAAGCTTTCTTT
>TRBD1|TRBJ2-5|.|TRBV18
CASSPTGVQETQYF
TGTGCCAGCTCACCAACAGGGGTCCAAGAGACCCAGTACTTC
>.|TRBJ2-5|.|TRBV7-9
CASSLMDGAETQYF
TGTGCCAGCAGCTTAATGGATGGGGCAGAGACCCAGTACTTC
>TRBD2|TRBJ2-7|.|TRBV4-3
CASSQAAGQDYEQYF
TGCGCCAGCAGCCAAGCAGCGGGGCAAGACTACGAGCAGTACTTC
>TRBD2|TRBJ2-3|few|TRBV5-4
CASSLAGDRTDTQYF
TGTGCCAGCAGCTTAGCGGGGGACCGCACAGATACGCAGTATTTT
>TRBD2|TRBJ2-3|.|TRBV27
CASSLWRGANTDTQYF
TGTGCCAGCAGTTTATGGCGGGGGGCCAACACAGATACGCAGTATTTT
>TRBD2|TRBJ2-3|.|TRBV4-1
CASSLLGLARDTQYF
TGCGCCAGCAGCCTCCTAGGACTAGCCAGGGATACGCAGTATTTT
>.|TRBJ1-2|.|TRBV19
CASNHLTSNYGYTF
TGTGCCAGTAACCACCTTACTTCCAACTATGGCTACACCTTC
>TRBD1|TRBJ1-2|.|TRBV4-3
CASSLGTGPRANYGYTF
TGCGCCAGCAGCCTCGGGACAGGGCCTCGAGCTAACTATGGCTACACCTTC
>.|TRBJ2-5|.|TRBV11-2
CASSPNRVFETQYF
TGTGCCAGCAGCCCTAACAGGGTTTTTGAGACCCAGTACTTC
>.|TRBJ2-7|once|TRBV27
CASSLSGAEGAYEQYF
TGTGCCAGCAGTTTATCTGGCGCCGAAGGGGCCTACGAGCAGTACTTC
>TRBD1|TRBJ2-7|.|TRBV5-1
CASTNWDRASYEQYF
TGCGCCAGCACCAACTGGGACAGGGCCTCCTACGAGCAGTACTTC
>TRBD2|TRBJ2-3|.|TRBV5-1
CASSTRQRGVTDTQYF
TGCGCCAGCAGCACCCGCCAGCGGGGGGTTACAGATACGCAGTATTTT
>.|TRBJ1-1|.|TRBV2
CASSLEMNTEAFF
TGTGCCAGCAGCCTAGAAATGAACACTGAAGCTTTCTTT
>TRBD1|TRBJ2-3|.|TRBV4-3
CASSQADRGNTDTQYF
TGCGCCAGCAGCCAAGCGGACAGGGGAAACACAGATACGCAGTATTTT
>TRBD2|TRBJ2-6|.|TRBV5-1
CASSLGSPSGGPSGANVLTF
TGCGCCAGCAGCCTTGGATCCCCTAGCGGGGGCCCCTCTGGGGCCAACGTCCTGACTTTC
>.|TRBJ1-1|.|TRBV5-4
CASSFRYGSVTEAFF
TGTGCCAGCAGCTTCCGGTACGGTTCGGTCACTGAAGCTTTCTTT
>TRBD1|TRBJ1-2|once|TRBV5-1
CASNTGADYGYTF
TGCGCCAGCAACACAGGGGCGGACTATGGCTACACCTTC
>.|TRBJ1-1|few|TRBV28
CASSSSGNTEAFF
.
>.|TRBJ2-5|.|TRBV4-1
CASSSSRQQETQYF
TGCGCCAGCAGCTCGTCCAGGCAGCAAGAGACCCAGTACTTC
>.|TRBJ2-3|.|TRBV6-1
CATGEQIGTQYF
TGTGCCACCGGGGAGCAGATAGGTACGCAGTATTTT
>TRBD2|TRBJ2-7|.|TRBV6-1
CASRGLSTYEQYF
TGTGCCAGCAGGGGACTATCTACCTACGAGCAGTACTTC
>.|TRBJ2-2|once|TRBV27
CASCSIGGRELFF
TGTGCCAGCTGCTCGATCGGCGGGAGGGAGCTGTTTTTT
>.|TRBJ1-1|.|TRBV15
CATSRDPPLNTEAFF
TGTGCCACCAGCAGAGATCCTCCGTTGAACACTGAAGCTTTCTTT
>TRBD1|TRBJ1-2|.|TRBV5-4
CASSLEGAYGYTF
TGTGCCAGCAGCTTGGAGGGGGCCTATGGCTACACCTTC
>TRBD1|TRBJ2-7|.|TRBV2
CASSGTGGRYEQYF
TGTGCCAGCAGTGGAACAGGGGGCCGCTACGAGCAGTACTTC
>.|TRBJ2-7|.|TRBV5-5
CASSFRRGDEQYF
TGTGCCAGCAGCTTCCGGCGGGGCGACGAGCAGTACTTC
>TRBD1|TRBJ2-7|few|TRBV4-2
CASSQGDRVSYEQYF
TGTGCCAGCAGCCAAGGGGACAGGGTCTCCTACGAGCAGTACTTC
>TRBD2|TRBJ2-3|few|TRBV5-1
CASSLSRGGMYF
TGCGCCAGCAGCTTGAGTCGGGGAGGGATGTATTTT
>.|TRBJ1-5|.|TRBV6-1
CASSASGGQAPVNWSQHF
TGTGCCAGCAGTGCAAGTGGTGGGCAGGCTCCAGTCAATTGGTCCCAGCATTTT